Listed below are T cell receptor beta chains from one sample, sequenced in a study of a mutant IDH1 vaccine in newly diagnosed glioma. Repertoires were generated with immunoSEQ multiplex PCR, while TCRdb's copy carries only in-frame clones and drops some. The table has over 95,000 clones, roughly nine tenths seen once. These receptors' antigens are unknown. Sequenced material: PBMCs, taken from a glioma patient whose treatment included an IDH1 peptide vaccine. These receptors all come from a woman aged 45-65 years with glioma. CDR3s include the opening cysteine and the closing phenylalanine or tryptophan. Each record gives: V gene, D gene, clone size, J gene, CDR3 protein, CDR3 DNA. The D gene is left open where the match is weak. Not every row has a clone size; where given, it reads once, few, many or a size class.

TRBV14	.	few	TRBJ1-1	CASSPRVGNTEAFF	TGTGCCAGCAGCCCCCGGGTAGGGAACACTGAAGCTTTCTTT
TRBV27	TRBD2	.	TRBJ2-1	CASSLIGGAYNEQFF	TGTGCCAGCAGTTTAATTGGGGGGGCCTACAATGAGCAGTTCTTC
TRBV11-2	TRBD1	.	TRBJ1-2	CASSIYRGPNYGYTF	TGTGCCAGCAGCATATACAGGGGACCTAACTATGGCTACACCTTC
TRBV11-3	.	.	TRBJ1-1	CASSFSNTEAFF	TGTGCCAGCAGCTTTAGTAACACTGAAGCTTTCTTT
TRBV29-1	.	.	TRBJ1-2	CSARGGKGYTF	TGCAGCGCTCGGGGGGGTAAGGGCTACACCTTC
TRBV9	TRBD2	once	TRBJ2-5	CASGPGGTTQETQYF	TGTGCCAGCGGGCCCGGGGGGACGACGCAAGAGACCCAGTACTTC
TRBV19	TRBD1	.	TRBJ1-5	CASTPGGTGDNQPQHF	TGTGCCAGTACCCCCGGGGGGACAGGGGACAATCAGCCCCAGCATTTT
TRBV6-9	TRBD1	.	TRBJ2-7	CASRGQGADRGEQYF	TGTGCCAGCAGGGGACAGGGGGCTGATCGGGGTGAGCAGTACTTC
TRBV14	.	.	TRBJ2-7	CASSPTSQSYEQYF	TGTGCCAGCAGCCCTACTTCCCAATCCTACGAGCAGTACTTC
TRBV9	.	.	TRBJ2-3	CASSVQGQRLTDTQYF	TGTGCCAGCAGCGTACAAGGACAAAGACTCACAGATACGCAGTATTTT
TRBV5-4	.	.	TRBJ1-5	CASSWKGVSCNQPQHF	TGTGCCAGCAGCTGGAAGGGGGTGAGTTGCAATCAGCCCCAGCATTTT
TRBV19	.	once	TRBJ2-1	CASSIGQPYNEQFF	TGTGCCAGTAGTATCGGACAGCCATACAATGAGCAGTTCTTC
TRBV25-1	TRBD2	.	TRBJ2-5	CASSDPGRGQETQYF	TGTGCCAGCAGTGATCCTGGGCGGGGGCAAGAGACCCAGTACTTC
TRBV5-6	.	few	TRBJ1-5	CASSLGRGSNQPQHF	TGTGCCAGCAGCTTGGGACGGGGGAGCAATCAGCCCCAGCATTTT
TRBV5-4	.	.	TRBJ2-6	CASSLPASGANVLTF	TGTGCCAGCAGCTTGCCAGCCTCTGGGGCCAACGTCCTGACTTTC
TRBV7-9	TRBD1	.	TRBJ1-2	CASSYSDRGINYGYTF	TGTGCCAGCAGCTACTCCGACAGGGGGATAAACTATGGCTACACCTTC
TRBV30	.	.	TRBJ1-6	CAWNSYNSPLHF	TGTGCCTGGAACTCCTATAATTCACCCCTCCACTTT
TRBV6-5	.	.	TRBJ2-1	CASSYSGVADNEQFF	TGTGCCAGCAGTTACTCGGGGGTAGCGGACAATGAGCAGTTCTTC
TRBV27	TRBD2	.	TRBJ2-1	CASSSRTSGRDNEQFF	TGTGCCAGCAGTTCCAGGACTAGCGGGAGAGACAATGAGCAGTTCTTC
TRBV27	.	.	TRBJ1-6	CASSRTDSPLHF	TGTGCCAGCAGCCGCACGGATTCACCCCTCCACTTT
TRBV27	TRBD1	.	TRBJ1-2	CASRTTGINYGYTF	TGTGCCAGCAGAACGACAGGGATAAACTATGGCTACACCTTC
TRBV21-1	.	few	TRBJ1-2	CAISDWEGYTF	TGTGCCATCTCAGACTGGGAGGGCTACACCTTC
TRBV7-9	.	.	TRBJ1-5	CASSPSGGLNQPQHF	TGTGCCAGCAGCCCTAGTGGAGGACTGAATCAGCCCCAGCATTTT